This T cell receptor (beta chain) was recorded in a study of blood T cell repertoires in COVID-19. Study details: Acute-phase and convalescent COVID-19 samples originated in the United States, Italy and Spain. T cells, B-cell-depleted T cells, or PBMCs provided the cDNA or gDNA that served as material.

The V gene end was trimmed by 3 bases and the J gene end by 6 bases; junction bases not matched to a gene: 7. Per germline, CDR1 DFQATT and CDR2 SNEGSKA (reference sequence). This CDR3 contains 14 residues. Authors' analysis steps: Scientists estimated how many nucleated cells there were by amplifying reference gene primers. Produced via immunoSEQ multiplex PCR; TCRdb's table is partial and in-frame only. For V, J and clone size, that table is used; D and trimming come from the DNA. Here the sample spans roughly 200,000 clones, 84% being singletons. The sequence came from a woman over 75 with active or convalescent COVID-19. Sequencing was performed on peripheral blood. The rearrangement joins TRBV20-1 to TRBJ2-2; 7 positions match TRBD1. This chain's CDR3 is CSASLRQGPGELFF. The CDR3 DNA follows: TGCAGTGCTAGTCTAAGACAGGGTCCCGGGGAGCTGTTTTTT.